Following are 24 T cell receptor beta chains from one sample sequenced in a study of blood T cell repertoires in COVID-19. Sequencing was performed with immunoSEQ multiplex PCR; in TCRdb, only in-frame clones are kept and a portion is missing. The profile shows approximately 170,000 clones, 80% to 90% of them singletons. Specimen: peripheral blood. These TCRs come from a man between 18 and 35 years old who had recovered from COVID-19.

The chain joins TRBV20-1 to TRBJ2-7; the match to TRBD2 covers 9 bases. The CDR3 contains 16 residues. With 3 bases clipped from V and 4 bases from J, the junction kept 13 bases outside the gene matches. Germline values: CDR1 DFQATT, CDR2 SNEGSKA (reference sequence). The CDR3 bases are TGCAGTGCTAGTGGATCGCTAGCGGGACTTCCTTACGAGCAGTACTTC. It yields the protein CSASGSLAGLPYEQYF.

V gene TRBV9 combines with J gene TRBJ2-5; D is possibly TRBD2 (5 bases). This CDR3 has 14 residues. The V end lost 4 bases, the J end lost 5 bases, and 15 bases lay between the germline ends. Germline CDR1 reads SGDLS; CDR2 reads YYNGEE. The CDR3 sequence: CASSPRGTGETQYF. In DNA form, the CDR3 reads TGTGCCAGCAGCCCCCGCGGCACGGGGGAGACCCAGTACTTC.

The genes are TRBV19 and TRBJ1-5; 7 nucleotides agree with TRBD1. Trimming at V came to 1 base and at J to 0 bases, leaving 6 bases not matched to a gene. CDR1 and CDR2 from the germline V gene are LNHDA and SQIVND (reference sequence). The CDR3 length is 17 residues. The CDR3 protein is CASSIGTGLVSNQPQHF. The CDR3 nucleotides are TGTGCCAGTAGTATAGGGACAGGTTTAGTTAGCAATCAGCCCCAGCATTTT.

The chain carries TRBV5-8 and TRBJ2-5, with a tentative D call TRBD2 (5 bases). This CDR3 spans 17 amino acids. Trimming took off 0 bases at V and 2 bases at J, with 17 bases between the two ends. The V gene's germline CDR1 is SGHTS and CDR2 YDEGEE. The CDR3 coding sequence is TGTGCCAGCAGCTTGGGGAAACTACTAGGAACTCAAGAGACCCAGTACTTC. Translation gives CASSLGKLLGTQETQYF.

J is TRBJ2-7 and V is TRBV7-2; 9 nucleotides match TRBD2. This CDR3 contains 17 residues. V shed 2 bases and J 3 bases; nucleotides not matched to a gene: 11. Germline CDR1 SGHTA, CDR2 FQGNSA. The CDR3: CASSLLPLAGPGYEQYF. In DNA form, the CDR3 reads TGTGCCAGCAGCTTACTCCCTCTAGCGGGACCGGGCTACGAGCAGTACTTC.

This sequence joins TRBV13 and TRBJ1-3; 7 bases fit TRBD1. Germline V CDR1 and CDR2: PRHDT, FYEKMQ (reference sequence). This CDR3 spans 15 amino acids. V shed 4 bases, J shed 7 bases, and the junction held 10 bases outside the gene matches. CDR3 in DNA: TGTGCCAGCAGCTACCGAACAGGGGCGTGGAACACCATATATTTT. Protein product: CASSYRTGAWNTIYF. The whole variable domain, filled in from reference TRBV13 and TRBJ1-3, reads AAGVIQSPRHLIKEKRETATLKCYPIPRHDTVYWYQQGPGQDPQFLISFYEKMQSDKGSIPDRFSAQQFSDYHSELNMSSLELGDSALYFCASSYRTGAWNTIYFGEGSWLTVV.

The V and J genes are TRBV28 and TRBJ2-7, with D perhaps matching TRBD2 (6 bases). This CDR3 contains 13 residues. Trimming pared 6 bases from V and 2 bases from J, leaving 11 bases between. Germline V CDR1 and CDR2: MDHEN, SYDVKM. CDR3 in amino acids: CASRLTSPYEQYF. The CDR3 DNA reads as TGTGCCAGCAGACTGACTAGTCCCTACGAGCAGTACTTC.

This chain uses TRBV5-1 with TRBJ1-5, with D possibly matching TRBD1 (5 bases). CDR3 length: 15 residues. The ends were cut back, 0 bases at V and 3 bases at J, with 10 bases in the middle. Germline CDR1 and CDR2: SGHRS and YFSETQ. The CDR3 nucleotides are TGCGCCAGCAGCTTGGCGGGGGTCCACAATCAGCCCCAGCATTTT. It encodes CASSLAGVHNQPQHF.

This clone was found once. The chain has TRBV18 and TRBJ1-5, with 7 positions matching TRBD1. The CDR3 totals 12 residues. Per germline, CDR1 KGHSH and CDR2 LQKENI. After removal of 8 bases from V and 4 bases from J, the junction contained 2 bases not matched to a gene. The CDR3 bases are TGTGCCAGCCAGGGGGAAAATCAGCCCCAGCATTTT. Translation: CASQGENQPQHF.

V and J are TRBV7-8 and TRBJ2-7, with 8 bases that match TRBD1. The CDR3 is 13 residues long. After removal of 5 bases from V and 6 bases from J, the junction contained 6 bases not matched to a gene. The germline CDR1 and CDR2 sequences are SGHVS and FQNEAQ. CDR3 amino acids: CASSPGQVIEQYF. The CDR3 DNA follows: TGTGCCAGCAGCCCGGGACAGGTGATCGAGCAGTACTTC.

This clone was picked up one time. The CDR3: CASSPSVSGPYGYTF. Written as DNA, the CDR3 is TGCGCCAGCAGCCCGAGCGTTTCGGGTCCCTATGGCTACACCTTC. The chain carries TRBV5-1 and TRBJ1-2; unclear D gene. The germline V gene has CDR1 SGHRS and CDR2 YFSETQ. V gave up 4 bases and J gave up 4 bases, with 17 bases separating them. The CDR3 sequence is 15 residues long.

The chain uses TRBV6-5 and TRBJ2-2; 7 bases are a match to TRBD2. Germline CDR1 MNHEY, CDR2 SVGAGI. This CDR3 spans 15 amino acids. J lost 2 bases, V lost 7 bases, and 7 bases had no gene match. CDR3 amino acids: CASILGRFNTGELFF. CDR3 DNA: TGTGCCAGCATACTCGGGAGGTTCAACACCGGGGAGCTGTTTTTT.

J is TRBJ2-5 and V is TRBV3-1 (or the pseudogene TRBV3-2); TRBD2 might be the D (6 bases). CDR1 is LGHDT and CDR2 is YNNKEL in the germline V gene (reference sequence). The CDR3 spans 13 residues. The V gene lost 4 bases and the J gene lost 3 bases, with 9 bases spanning the gap. CDR3 DNA sequence: TGTGCCAGCAGCCGCGGAGGGGAAGAGACCCAGTACTTC. This sequence encodes CASSRGGEETQYF.

V usage is TRBV6-5 and J usage is TRBJ1-2; D possibly corresponds to TRBD1 (6 bases). V lost 10 bases to trimming and J lost 5 bases, with 23 bases between them. Germline V lookup: CDR1 MNHEY, CDR2 SVGAGI. The CDR3 contains 15 residues. The CDR3 sequence is CATRNRDNGPYGYTF. DNA for the CDR3: TGTGCCACCCGAAACCGGGACAACGGGCCATATGGCTACACCTTC.

The J gene is TRBJ1-3, the V gene TRBV11-2, with 7 bases that match TRBD1. The V segment lost 6 bases and the J segment 0 bases; nucleotides outside the gene matches: 5. The germline CDR1 and CDR2 sequences are SGHAT and FQNNGV. This CDR3 contains 15 residues. The CDR3 region is CASSSQGTSGNTIYF. The CDR3 DNA reads TGTGCCAGCAGTTCACAGGGGACCTCTGGAAACACCATATATTTT. The complete variable domain, with remaining parts taken from reference TRBV11-2 and TRBJ1-3, reads EAGVAQSPRYKIIEKRQSVAFWCNPISGHATLYWYQQILGQGPKLLIQFQNNGVVDDSQLPKDRFSAERLKGVDSTLKIQPAKLEDSAVYLCASSSQGTSGNTIYFGEGSWLTVV.

The V and J genes are TRBV29-1 and TRBJ1-5, with D uncertain. The germline V gene has CDR1 SQVTM and CDR2 ANQGSEA. There are 13 residues in the CDR3. Between the trimmed V and J ends, which lost 4 bases and 3 bases, there was a span of 10 bases. CDR3 residues: CSVATGFNQPQHF. The DNA for the CDR3 is TGCAGCGTTGCAACGGGATTCAATCAGCCCCAGCATTTT.

The chain is built from TRBV19 and TRBJ1-5; TRBD1 aligns across 7 bases. This CDR3 comprises 14 residues. The junction had 10 bases not matched to a gene; V was cut back by 8 bases and J by 6 bases. Looked up from germline, CDR1 is LNHDA and CDR2 is SQIVND (reference sequence). The CDR3 coding sequence is TGTGCCAGTGCCGAACAACAGGGGCCTCAGCCCCAGCATTTT. Translated, it gives CASAEQQGPQPQHF.

In its sample, this clone was seen once. The rearrangement joins TRBV19 to TRBJ2-1, with D possibly matching TRBD1 (7 bases). CDR3 length: 16 amino acids. Trimming pared 5 bases from V and 10 bases from J, leaving 24 bases between. The germline CDR1 and CDR2 sequences are LNHDA and SQIVND (reference sequence). This chain's CDR3 is CASSDASGGREGEQFF. Here the CDR3 DNA reads TGTGCCAGTAGTGACGCGTCAGGGGGGCGAGAGGGGGAGCAGTTCTTC. Complete variable domain (other parts from reference TRBV19 and TRBJ2-1): DGGITQSPKYLFRKEGQNVTLSCEQNLNHDAMYWYRQDPGQGLRLIYYSQIVNDFQKGDIAEGYSVSREKKESFPLTVTSAQKNPTAFYLCASSDASGGREGEQFFGPGTRLTVL.

This chain connects TRBV7-2 to TRBJ1-5; 10 bases are a match to TRBD1. This CDR3 contains 16 residues. The J segment lost 2 bases and the V segment lost 5 bases, leaving 6 bases of the junction unmatched. CDR1 and CDR2 from the germline V gene are SGHTA and FQGNSA. CDR3 nucleotides: TGTGCCAGCAGCCCCGGGGACAGGGGCGGCAATCAGCCCCAGCATTTT. Translating gives CASSPGDRGGNQPQHF. Supplemented by reference TRBV7-2 and TRBJ1-5, the full variable domain reads GAGVSQSPSNKVTEKGKDVELRCDPISGHTALYWYRQSLGQGLEFLIYFQGNSAPDKSGLPSDRFSAERTGGSVSTLTIQRTQQEDSAVYLCASSPGDRGGNQPQHFGDGTRLSIL.

This chain connects TRBV18 to TRBJ2-7; D perhaps matches TRBD2 (5 bases). The CDR3 sequence is 14 residues long. Germline CDR1 reads KGHSH; CDR2 reads LQKENI. Trimming removed 5 bases at V and 2 bases at J, with 13 bases between. The CDR3 nucleotides are TGTGCCAGCTCAGATAGCGTTCCCCCCTACGAGCAGTACTTC. It yields the protein CASSDSVPPYEQYF.

The chain recombines TRBV5-1 with TRBJ1-2; D is unclear. This CDR3 has 14 amino acids. V lost 4 bases to trimming and J lost 0 bases, with 10 bases between them. The germline gives CDR1 SGHRS, CDR2 YFSETQ. This chain's CDR3 is CASSRGGANYGYTF. CDR3 sequence (DNA): TGCGCCAGCAGCCGAGGTGGTGCTAACTATGGCTACACCTTC.

The CDR3 is CASNSIRDSSYNEQFF. The CDR3 coding sequence is TGTGCCAGCAACTCCATCCGGGACTCTTCCTACAATGAGCAGTTCTTC. This chain uses TRBV27 with TRBJ2-1, with a weak D call TRBD2 (6 bases). Trimming took off 7 bases at V and 1 base at J, with 17 bases between the two ends. The CDR3 has 16 residues. CDR1 and CDR2 (germline): MNHEY, SMNVEV (reference sequence).

The chain joins TRBV28 to TRBJ2-6; D call uncertain. Germline assignment: CDR1 MDHEN and CDR2 SYDVKM. Trimming left V 3 bases short and J 2 bases short, with 11 bases between. The CDR3 sequence is 16 residues long. This CDR3 is CASSLTEIPGANVLTF. Written as DNA, the CDR3 is TGTGCCAGCAGTTTGACGGAGATTCCTGGGGCCAACGTCCTGACTTTC.

The J gene is TRBJ1-3, the V gene TRBV6-1; possibly TRBD1 for D (6 bases). Trimming stripped 4 bases from V and 0 bases from J, with 16 bases between. This CDR3 region has 17 residues. The germline V gene encodes CDR1 MNHNS and CDR2 SASEGT. CDR3 residues: CASSVRTVNLSGNTIYF. CDR3 in DNA: TGTGCCAGCAGTGTTCGGACAGTCAACCTCTCTGGAAACACCATATATTTT.